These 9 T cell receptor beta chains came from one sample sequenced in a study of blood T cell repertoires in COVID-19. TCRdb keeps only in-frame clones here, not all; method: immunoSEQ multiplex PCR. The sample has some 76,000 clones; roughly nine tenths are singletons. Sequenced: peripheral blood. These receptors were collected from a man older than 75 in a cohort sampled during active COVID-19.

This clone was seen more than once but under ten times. CDR3 sequence: CASSRTGTSNEQFF. CDR3 coding DNA: TGTGCCAGCAGCCGAACCGGGACTTCCAATGAGCAGTTCTTC. The V gene is TRBV5-5, the J gene TRBJ2-1; perhaps TRBD2 as D (6 bases). With 4 bases removed from V and 6 bases from J, the gap between germline ends came to 14 bases. Germline values: CDR1 SGHKS, CDR2 YYEKEE (reference sequence). The CDR3 consists of 14 residues. The full variable domain, in which reference TRBV5-5 and TRBJ2-1 provide the parts outside the CDR3, is DAGVTQSPTHLIKTRGQQVTLRCSPISGHKSVSWYQQVLGQGPQFIFQYYEKEERGRGNFPDRFSARQFPNYSSELNVNALLLGDSALYLCASSRTGTSNEQFFGPGTRLTVL.

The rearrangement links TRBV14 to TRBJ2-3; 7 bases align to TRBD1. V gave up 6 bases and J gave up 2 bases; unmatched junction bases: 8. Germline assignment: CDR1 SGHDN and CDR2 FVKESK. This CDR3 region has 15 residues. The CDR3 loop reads CASRYTGAVTDTQYF. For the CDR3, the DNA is TGTGCCAGCAGATATACAGGGGCTGTCACAGATACGCAGTATTTT.

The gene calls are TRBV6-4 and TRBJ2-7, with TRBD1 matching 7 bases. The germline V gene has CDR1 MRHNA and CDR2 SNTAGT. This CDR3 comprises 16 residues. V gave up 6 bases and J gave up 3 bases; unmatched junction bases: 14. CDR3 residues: CASSERNKTGYYEQYV. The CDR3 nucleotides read TGTGCCAGCAGCGAACGAAACAAGACAGGGTACTACGAGCAGTACGTC.

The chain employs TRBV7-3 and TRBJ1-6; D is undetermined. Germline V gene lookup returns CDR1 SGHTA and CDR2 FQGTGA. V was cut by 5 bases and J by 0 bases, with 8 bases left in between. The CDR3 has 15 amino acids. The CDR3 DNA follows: TGTGCCAGCAGCGCTTACAGCTCCTATAATTCACCCCTCCACTTT. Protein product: CASSAYSSYNSPLHF.

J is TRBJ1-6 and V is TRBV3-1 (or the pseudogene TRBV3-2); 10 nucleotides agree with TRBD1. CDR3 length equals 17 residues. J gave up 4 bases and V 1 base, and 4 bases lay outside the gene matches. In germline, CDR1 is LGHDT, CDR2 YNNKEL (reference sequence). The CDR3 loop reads CASSQARDRGYNSPLHF. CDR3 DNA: TGTGCCAGCAGCCAAGCCCGGGACAGGGGTTATAATTCACCCCTCCACTTT.

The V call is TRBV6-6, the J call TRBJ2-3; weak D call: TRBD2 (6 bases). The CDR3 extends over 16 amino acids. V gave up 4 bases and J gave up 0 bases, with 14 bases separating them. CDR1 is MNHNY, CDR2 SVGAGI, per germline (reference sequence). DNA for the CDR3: TGTGCCAGCAGTTTCCCCGGGGGAACTAGCACAGATACGCAGTATTTT. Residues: CASSFPGGTSTDTQYF.

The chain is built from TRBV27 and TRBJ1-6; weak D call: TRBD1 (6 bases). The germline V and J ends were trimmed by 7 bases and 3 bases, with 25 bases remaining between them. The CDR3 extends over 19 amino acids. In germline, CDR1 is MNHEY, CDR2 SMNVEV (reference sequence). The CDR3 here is CASKNRDTNHGDYNSPLHF. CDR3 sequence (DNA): TGTGCCAGCAAGAACCGGGACACAAATCATGGGGACTATAATTCACCCCTCCACTTT.

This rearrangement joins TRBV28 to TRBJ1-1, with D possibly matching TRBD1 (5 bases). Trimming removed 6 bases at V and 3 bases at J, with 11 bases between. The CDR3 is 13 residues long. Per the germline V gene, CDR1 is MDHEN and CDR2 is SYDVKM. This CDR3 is CASSNLGHTEAFF. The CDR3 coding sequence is TGTGCCAGCAGCAACCTGGGGCACACTGAAGCTTTCTTT.

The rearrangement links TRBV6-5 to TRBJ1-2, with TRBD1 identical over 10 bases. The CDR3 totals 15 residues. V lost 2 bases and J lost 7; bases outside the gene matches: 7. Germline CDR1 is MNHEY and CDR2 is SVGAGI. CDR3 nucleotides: TGTGCCAGCAGTTACCGGGACAGGGGTTCTGGTGGCTACACCTTC. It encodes CASSYRDRGSGGYTF.